The source of this TCR beta chain is a study of shared clonotypes between healthy human individuals. A CD45RA+ naive subset and a CD45RA-negative memory subset were split from CD4+ cells. Sequenced by immunoSEQ multiplex PCR; TCRdb stores in-frame clones only, minus some. Of 2,100,000 or so clones detected, nearly 97% appear once; the ten largest clones hold 0.13%. The CDR3 is 15 amino acids. CDR1 is MDHEN and CDR2 is SYDVKM in the germline V gene. V gave up 0 bases and J gave up 7 bases; unmatched junction bases: 5. This sequence originates from a man aged 18 to 29 in good health. The rearrangement links TRBV28 to TRBJ2-1, with TRBD1 matching over 8 bases. Sample: naive CD4+ T cells sorted from blood. As for subset: CD45RA+ positively selected. The CDR3 reads CASSLWDRERNEQFF. As DNA, the CDR3 is TGTGCCAGCAGTTTATGGGACAGGGAAAGAAATGAGCAGTTCTTC.